This T cell receptor beta chain originates from a study of T cell responses to AZD1222 COVID-19 vaccine. Study conclusions and caveats: Mostly white British, mostly female donors; authors suggested clonal diversity may be underestimated. Two doses of AZD1222 preceded a rise in Spike-specific TCR breadth and depth. Across spike, vaccine-associated CD4 TCRs were found, dominant at 160-218 and 743-854. At study baseline, merely five or six AZD1222 recipients were seropositive.

As to this clone: As yet, its antigen is unknown.

Sequencing used immunoSEQ multiplex PCR; TCRdb keeps in-frame clones, though not all of them. The sample contains 180,000 or so clones, over 80% of which appear only once. The CDR3 is 12 amino acids. CDR1 is LNHDA, CDR2 SQIVND, per germline (reference sequence). Trimming took off 10 bases at V and 2 bases at J, with 11 bases between the two ends. The material sequenced was peripheral blood, taken 28 days after the second dose of the MenACWY control vaccine. The chain couples TRBV19 to TRBJ1-2, with D uncertain. The origin of this receptor is an adult who received the MenACWY meningococcal vaccine as a control. CDR3: CATDSQNYGYTF. In DNA, the CDR3 is TGTGCCACCGACTCCCAAAACTATGGCTACACCTTC. The whole variable domain, filled in from reference TRBV19 and TRBJ1-2, reads DGGITQSPKYLFRKEGQNVTLSCEQNLNHDAMYWYRQDPGQGLRLIYYSQIVNDFQKGDIAEGYSVSREKKESFPLTVTSAQKNPTAFYLCATDSQNYGYTFGSGTRLTVV.